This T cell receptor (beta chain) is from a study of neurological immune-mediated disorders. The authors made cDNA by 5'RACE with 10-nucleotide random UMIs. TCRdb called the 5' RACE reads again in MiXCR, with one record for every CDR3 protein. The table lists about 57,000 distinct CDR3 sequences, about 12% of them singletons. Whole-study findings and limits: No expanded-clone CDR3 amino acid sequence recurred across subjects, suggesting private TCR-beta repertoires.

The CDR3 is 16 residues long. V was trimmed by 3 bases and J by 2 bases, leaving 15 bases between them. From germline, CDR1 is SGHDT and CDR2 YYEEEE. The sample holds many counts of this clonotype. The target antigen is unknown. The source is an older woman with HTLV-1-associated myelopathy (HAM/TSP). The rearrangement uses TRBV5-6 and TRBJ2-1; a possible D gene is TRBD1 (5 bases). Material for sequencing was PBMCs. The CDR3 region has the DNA TGTGCCAGCAGCTCAGGCTTGGGGCTCACCTACAATGAGCAGTTCTTC. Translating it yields CASSSGLGLTYNEQFF.